This entry concerns a single TCR beta chain. The specificity of this receptor is unknown. No quality values exist for individual bases; no much larger clone is one base distant. The data were taken from a study of T cell changes during pregnancy in multiple sclerosis (dated by TCRdb to between 2018 and 2020). Looking at the study overall: In women with multiple sclerosis, the researchers looked at how the T cell repertoire shifted as pregnancy progressed.

V loses 5 bases at its end and J loses 8 bases; junction bases beyond the gene matches: 7. The germline V gene gives CDR1 as MDHEN and CDR2 as SYDVKM. Counted from cysteine to phenylalanine, this CDR3 has 13 amino acids. CDR3 DNA only is kept here, 39 bases in frame from base 1. Library preparation was by the immunoSEQ multiplex PCR assay. TCRdb took over this immuneACCESS table, retaining in-frame rearrangements with V and J assigned. Such tables are incomplete; in checked studies, under half of the missing clones stem from an unresolved V gene, and the remainder is unexplained. The sample table holds about 64,000 clones, of which about 96% were seen once. The ten biggest clones cover 2% to 3% of the sample.

The rearrangement joined TRBV28 to TRBJ1-1, with 8 bases aligning to TRBD1. This TCR was recovered from a female donor with multiple sclerosis, enrolled in a pregnancy study. The starting material was CD8+ T cells from peripheral blood mononuclear cells, obtained after pregnancy. For the CDR3, the sequence is CASSQPDRGEAFF. The nucleotide sequence reads TGTGCCAGCAGTCAACCCGACAGGGGCGAAGCTTTCTTT.